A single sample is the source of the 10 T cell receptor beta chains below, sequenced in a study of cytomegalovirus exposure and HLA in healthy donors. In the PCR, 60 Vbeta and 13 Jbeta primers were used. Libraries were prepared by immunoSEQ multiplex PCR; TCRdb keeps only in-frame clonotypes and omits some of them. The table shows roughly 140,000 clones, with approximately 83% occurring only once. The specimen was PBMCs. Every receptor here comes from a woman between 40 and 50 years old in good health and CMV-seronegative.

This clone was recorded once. CDR3 DNA sequence: TGTGCCAGCAGCTTATTAGACGCGGATATCTACACCGGGGAGCTGTTTTTT. Protein sequence: CASSLLDADIYTGELFF. This sequence joins TRBV7-8 and TRBJ2-2; the D is unclear. The CDR3 covers 17 residues. Trimming pared 2 bases from V and 3 bases from J, leaving 16 bases between. Germline V CDR1 and CDR2: SGHVS, FQNEAQ.

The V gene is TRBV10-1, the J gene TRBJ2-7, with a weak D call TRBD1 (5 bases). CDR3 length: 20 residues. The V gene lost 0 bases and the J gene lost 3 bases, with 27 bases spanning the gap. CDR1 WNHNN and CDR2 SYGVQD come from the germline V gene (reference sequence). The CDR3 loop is CASSESPTDRQHFFHYEQYF. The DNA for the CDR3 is TGCGCCAGCAGTGAGTCACCCACAGACAGACAGCACTTCTTCCACTACGAGCAGTACTTC.

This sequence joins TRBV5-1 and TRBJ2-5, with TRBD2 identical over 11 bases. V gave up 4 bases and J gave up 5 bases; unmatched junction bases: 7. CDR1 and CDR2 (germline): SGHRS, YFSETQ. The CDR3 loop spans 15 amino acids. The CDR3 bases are TGCGCCAGCAGCCCCGGGACTAGCGGTCAGGAGACCCAGTACTTC. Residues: CASSPGTSGQETQYF.

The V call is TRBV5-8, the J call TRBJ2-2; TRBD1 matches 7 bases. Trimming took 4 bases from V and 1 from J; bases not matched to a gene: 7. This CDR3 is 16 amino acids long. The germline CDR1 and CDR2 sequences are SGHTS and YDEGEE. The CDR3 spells CASSKSRTGNTGELFF. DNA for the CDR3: TGTGCCAGCAGCAAGTCTAGGACAGGGAACACCGGGGAGCTGTTTTTT.

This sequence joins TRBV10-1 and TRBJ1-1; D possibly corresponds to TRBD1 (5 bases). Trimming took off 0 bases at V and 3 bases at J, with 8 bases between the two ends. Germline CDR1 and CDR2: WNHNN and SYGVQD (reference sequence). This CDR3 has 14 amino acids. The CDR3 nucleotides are TGCGCCAGCAGTGAGTCTTCGGGGGACACTGAAGCTTTCTTT. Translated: CASSESSGDTEAFF.

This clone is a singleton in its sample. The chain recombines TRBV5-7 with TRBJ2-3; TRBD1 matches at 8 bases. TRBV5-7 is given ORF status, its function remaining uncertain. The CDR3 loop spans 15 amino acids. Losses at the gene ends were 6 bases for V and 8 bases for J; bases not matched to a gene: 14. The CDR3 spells CASTPPGQASGTQYF. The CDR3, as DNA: TGTGCCAGCACCCCTCCGGGACAGGCGTCAGGTACGCAGTATTTT.

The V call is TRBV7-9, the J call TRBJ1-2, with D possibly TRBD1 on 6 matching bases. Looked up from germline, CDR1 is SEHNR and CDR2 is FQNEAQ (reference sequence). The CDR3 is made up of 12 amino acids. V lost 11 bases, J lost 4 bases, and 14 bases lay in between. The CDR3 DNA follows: TGTGCCGGTAACAGGGAACCCTATGGCTACACCTTC. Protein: CAGNREPYGYTF.

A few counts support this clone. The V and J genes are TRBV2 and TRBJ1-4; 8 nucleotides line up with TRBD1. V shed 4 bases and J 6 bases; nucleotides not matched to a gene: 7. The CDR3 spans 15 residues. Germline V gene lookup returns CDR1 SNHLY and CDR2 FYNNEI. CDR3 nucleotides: TGTGCCAGCAGTGGAGGCGGGACAGGATATGAAAAACTGTTTTTT. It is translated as CASSGGGTGYEKLFF.

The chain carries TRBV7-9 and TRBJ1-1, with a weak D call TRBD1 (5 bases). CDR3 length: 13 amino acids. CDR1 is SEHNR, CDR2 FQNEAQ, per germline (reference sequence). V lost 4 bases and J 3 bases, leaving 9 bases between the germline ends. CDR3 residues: CASSSDSYTEAFF. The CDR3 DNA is TGTGCCAGCAGCTCAGACAGCTACACTGAAGCTTTCTTT.

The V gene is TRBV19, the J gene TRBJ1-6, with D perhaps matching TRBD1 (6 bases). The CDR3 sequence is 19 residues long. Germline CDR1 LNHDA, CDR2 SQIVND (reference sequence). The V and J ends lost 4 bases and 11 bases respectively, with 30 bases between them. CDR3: CASSTRAYPGQSISAPLHF. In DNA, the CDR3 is TGTGCCAGTAGTACCCGGGCGTACCCCGGACAGAGTATTTCGGCACCCCTCCACTTT.